This T cell receptor (beta chain) appears in the sequencing data of a study of T cells after yellow fever vaccination. Study-level information: It was SMART-Seq v4 Ultra Low Input that prepared the fractions with low cell numbers.

General study points: The secondary response was weaker but peaked faster, day 5 versus 15.

V lost 7 bases, J lost 4 bases, and 14 bases lay in between. Germline CDR1 is MDHEN and CDR2 is SYDVKM. There are 14 residues in the CDR3. TCRdb re-called the 5' RACE reads through MiXCR, storing one row per CDR3 protein. The table records 600,000 to 750,000 distinct CDR3 sequences, roughly an eighth of them present only once. This clonotype has only a few counts. Its cognate antigen is unknown. This receptor was taken from a man aged 25-45 years who received the YFV17D yellow fever vaccine. The sequenced sample was PBMCs, obtained on the day of the yellow fever booster vaccination. The chain couples TRBV28 to TRBJ1-5; D not resolved. The CDR3 DNA is TGTGCCAGCACGAATGCGATAGTAAATCAGCCCCAGCATTTT. This sequence encodes CASTNAIVNQPQHF.